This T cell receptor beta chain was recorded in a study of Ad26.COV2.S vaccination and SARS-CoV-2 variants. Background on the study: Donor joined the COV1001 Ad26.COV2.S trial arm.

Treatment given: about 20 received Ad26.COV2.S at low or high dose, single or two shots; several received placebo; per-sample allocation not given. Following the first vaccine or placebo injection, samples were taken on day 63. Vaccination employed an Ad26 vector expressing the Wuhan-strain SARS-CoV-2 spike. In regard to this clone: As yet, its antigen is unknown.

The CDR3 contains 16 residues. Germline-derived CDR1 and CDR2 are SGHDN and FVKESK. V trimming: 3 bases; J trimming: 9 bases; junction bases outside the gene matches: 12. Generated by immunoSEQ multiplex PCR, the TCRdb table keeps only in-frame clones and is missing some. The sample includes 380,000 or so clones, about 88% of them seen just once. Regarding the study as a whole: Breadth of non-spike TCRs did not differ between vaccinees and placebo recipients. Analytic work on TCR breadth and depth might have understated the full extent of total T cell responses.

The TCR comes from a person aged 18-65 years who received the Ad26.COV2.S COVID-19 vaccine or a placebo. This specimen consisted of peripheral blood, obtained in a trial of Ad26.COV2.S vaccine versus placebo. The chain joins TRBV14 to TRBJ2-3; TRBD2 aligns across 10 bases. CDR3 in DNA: TGTGCCAGCAGCCATCTCGGGCTAGCGGGAGCACCCACGCAGTATTTT. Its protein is CASSHLGLAGAPTQYF.